The rows below give T cell receptor beta chains drawn from one sample of a study of T cells after yellow fever vaccination. MiXCR was run by TCRdb on the 5' RACE reads, yielding one entry per CDR3 protein. Of about 340,000 distinct CDR3 sequences in the sample, 9.5% to 15% are singletons; the top ten hold 2.5% to 4%. The source was CD4+ T cells sorted from PBMCs, collected 15 days after the yellow fever booster vaccination. These receptors originate from a man younger than 35 who received the YFV17D yellow fever vaccine. Each CDR3 is given with its conserved first and last residue. A D gene is named only where the DNA matches it firmly. Size is stated for part of the rows, as once, few or many counts, or as a class when the clone is expanded.

J	size	D	V	CDR3	DNA
TRBJ1-2	-	-	TRBV7-2	CASSSREAYYGYTF	TGTGCCAGCAGCTCCCGGGAGGCATACTATGGCTACACCTTC
TRBJ1-6	many	-	TRBV4-3	CASSQDPEGNSPLHF	TGCGCCAGCAGCCAAGATCCGGAGGGTAATTCACCCCTCCACTTT
TRBJ1-2	many	TRBD1	TRBV27	CASRGQAGGYTF	TGTGCCAGCAGAGGACAGGCAGGTGGCTACACCTTC
TRBJ2-2	few	-	TRBV11-2	CASSSRWGENTGELFF	TGTGCCAGCAGCTCCCGGTGGGGCGAAAACACCGGGGAGCTGTTTTTT
TRBJ1-1	-	-	TRBV21-1	CASSKALGNTEAFF	TGTGCCAGCAGCAAAGCGCTCGGGAACACTGAAGCTTTCTTT
TRBJ1-4	few	-	TRBV3-1	CASSQERGMKLFF	TGTGCCAGCAGCCAAGAGCGGGGGATGAAACTGTTTTTT
TRBJ2-5	few	-	TRBV5-1	CASSLAKGYETQYF	TGCGCCAGCAGCTTGGCTAAGGGGTACGAGACCCAGTACTTC
TRBJ2-5	few	-	TRBV20-1	CSATEDSYQETQYF	TGCAGTGCTACCGAGGACTCGTACCAAGAGACCCAGTACTTC
TRBJ1-2	-	TRBD1	TRBV5-1	CASRVDRGGYTF	TGCGCCAGCAGAGTGGACAGGGGCGGCTACACCTTC
TRBJ2-1	-	-	TRBV7-3	CASSLNSRVGEQFF	TGTGCCAGCAGCCTAAATTCCAGGGTTGGGGAGCAGTTCTTC
TRBJ2-5	few	-	TRBV7-9	CASSWQGVQYF	TGTGCCAGCAGCTGGCAAGGGGTCCAGTACTTC
TRBJ2-7	few	-	TRBV6-5	CASSYRPEGSYEQYF	TGTGCCAGCAGTTACCGCCCTGAGGGGAGCTACGAGCAGTACTTC
TRBJ1-5	-	-	TRBV7-2	CASSLWHHSNQPQHF	TGTGCCAGCAGCTTATGGCACCATAGCAATCAGCCCCAGCATTTT
TRBJ2-2	-	TRBD1	TRBV19	CASSIPYRGRRELFF	TGTGCCAGTAGTATCCCATACAGGGGGCGAAGGGAGCTGTTTTTT
TRBJ2-7	-	TRBD2	TRBV6-5	CASRRAGGDEQYF	TGTGCCAGTAGGCGAGCGGGGGGGGACGAGCAGTACTTC
TRBJ1-5	-	TRBD1	TRBV20-1	CSARGDRGPNQPQHF	TGCAGTGCTAGGGGAGACAGGGGGCCTAATCAGCCCCAGCATTTT
TRBJ2-1	many	TRBD2	TRBV2	CASRVGLAGNNEQFF	TGTGCCAGCAGGGTTGGACTAGCGGGTAACAATGAGCAGTTCTTC
TRBJ2-1	few	-	TRBV6-5	CASRGRQSYNEQFF	TGTGCCAGCAGAGGCCGGCAATCCTACAATGAGCAGTTCTTC
TRBJ2-4	few	-	TRBV6-2/TRBV6-3	CASSYSGGGFQNIQYF	TGTGCCAGCAGTTACTCGGGGGGCGGTTTCCAAAACATTCAGTACTTC
TRBJ1-6	-	-	TRBV12-3/TRBV12-4	CASSFQQAPLHF	TGTGCCAGCAGTTTCCAGCAGGCACCCCTCCACTTT
TRBJ2-1	few	TRBD2	TRBV20-1	CSASRGGYNEQFF	TGCAGTGCTAGTCGCGGGGGGTACAATGAGCAGTTCTTC
TRBJ1-2	few	-	TRBV2	CASWQGGGYTF	TGTGCCAGCTGGCAGGGTGGCGGCTACACCTTC
TRBJ1-5	many	-	TRBV6-2/TRBV6-3	CASSYSTYQPQHF	TGTGCCAGCAGTTACTCGACTTACCAGCCCCAGCATTTT
TRBJ1-5	few	-	TRBV5-1	CASSLPANQPQHF	TGCGCCAGCAGCTTGCCAGCCAATCAGCCCCAGCATTTT
TRBJ2-2	many	-	TRBV7-9	CASSLRTDGELFF	TGTGCCAGCAGCCTTCGGACAGACGGGGAGCTGTTTTTT
TRBJ2-3	-	-	TRBV20-1	CSARSYLTDTQYF	TGCAGTGCTAGATCTTACCTCACAGATACGCAGTATTTT
TRBJ2-1	few	-	TRBV30	CAWRSLNSYNEQFF	TGTGCCTGGAGGTCACTGAACTCCTACAATGAGCAGTTCTTC
TRBJ1-1	-	-	TRBV7-2	CASSPSGEVAFF	TGTGCCAGCAGCCCCTCGGGGGAGGTAGCTTTCTTT
TRBJ1-3	-	-	TRBV9	CASSVEDSGNTIYF	TGTGCCAGCAGCGTAGAGGATTCTGGAAACACCATATATTTT
TRBJ2-3	-	-	TRBV7-9	CASSPNPGGTDTQYF	TGTGCCAGCAGCCCTAACCCGGGAGGCACAGATACGCAGTATTTT
TRBJ2-3	many	-	TRBV2	CASREGTDTQYF	TGTGCCAGCCGCGAGGGGACAGATACGCAGTATTTT
TRBJ2-5	-	TRBD2	TRBV7-2	CASSRGTSGGSGAQYF	TGTGCCAGCAGCCGCGGGACTAGCGGGGGGTCGGGGGCCCAGTACTTC
TRBJ2-5	-	-	TRBV4-2	CASSQATGDGETQYF	TGTGCCAGCAGCCAAGCAACGGGGGACGGGGAGACCCAGTACTTC
TRBJ2-3	-	-	TRBV19	CASSIDGFADTQYF	TGTGCCAGTAGTATAGACGGATTTGCAGATACGCAGTATTTT
TRBJ1-1	-	-	TRBV6-5	CASTLAGALTEAFF	TGTGCCAGCACCCTGGCGGGAGCGCTGACTGAAGCTTTCTTT
TRBJ1-2	many	TRBD1	TRBV28	CASSIPGQGYTF	TGTGCCAGCAGCATTCCGGGACAGGGCTACACCTTC
TRBJ2-2	few	-	TRBV12-3/TRBV12-4	CASSFDRRTGELFF	TGTGCCAGCAGTTTCGACAGGAGAACCGGGGAGCTGTTTTTT
TRBJ2-4	many	-	TRBV5-5	CASSLPLRENIQYF	TGTGCCAGCAGCTTGCCCCTCCGGGAAAACATTCAGTACTTC
TRBJ2-3	few	-	TRBV5-1	CASSNSGTSTDTQYF	TGCGCCAGCAGCAACTCCGGGACTAGCACAGATACGCAGTATTTT
TRBJ2-1	-	-	TRBV28	CASSRGKGGIHNEQFF	TGTGCCAGCAGCCGCGGGAAAGGGGGCATCCACAATGAGCAGTTCTTC